A selection of T cell receptor beta chains follows, all from one sample in a study of T-cell memory formation after mild COVID-19. A single record per CDR3 protein comes from TCRdb applying MiXCR to the 5' RACE reads. The data show around 410,000 distinct CDR3 sequences, 23% seen once. Source material: PBMCs or a T cell subset sorted from them (not recorded which). Source of these receptors: an adult woman who had mild COVID-19 (a few samples of this study predate the infection). Cell type and time point are not known. Both conserved end residues are part of each CDR3. D genes are given only for firm matches. A clone size is listed for some rows: how often the clone was seen (once, few, many), or a class if it is expanded.

TRBV5-1	18	NA	NA	TRBJ1-1	CASSLGAQPGLKNTEAFF	TGCGCCAGCAGCTTGGGGGCTCAACCGGGACTGAAAAACACTGAAGCTTTCTTT
TRBV14	14	NA	NA	TRBJ1-1	CASSLGRFPTEAFF	TGTGCCAGCAGCCTAGGACGGTTCCCCACTGAAGCTTTCTTT
TRBV2	13	NA	few	TRBJ1-2	CASSSSGSSGYTF	TGTGCCAGCAGTTCATCAGGGTCGAGTGGCTACACCTTC
TRBV15	14	NA	NA	TRBJ1-2	CATSRGTGNYGYTF	TGTGCCACCAGCAGAGGTACAGGGAACTATGGCTACACCTTC
TRBV5-1	16	TRBD2	NA	TRBJ2-1	CASSPGLAGGDNEQFF	TGCGCCAGCAGCCCCGGCCTAGCGGGAGGGGACAATGAGCAGTTCTTC
TRBV20-1	12	NA	few	TRBJ1-2	CSAILPGSGYTF	TGCAGTGCTATCCTCCCAGGGAGTGGCTACACCTTC
TRBV24-1	17	TRBD1	few	TRBJ2-3	CATSDGTGTSRRDTQYF	TGTGCCACCAGTGATGGGACAGGGACCAGCCGCCGAGATACGCAGTATTTT
TRBV29-1	14	NA	NA	TRBJ2-1	CSGERPGSYNEQFF	TGCAGCGGGGAGCGCCCCGGCTCCTACAATGAGCAGTTCTTC
TRBV11-2	13	NA	NA	TRBJ2-6	CASVKSGANVLTF	TGTGCCAGCGTGAAAAGTGGGGCCAACGTCCTGACTTTC
TRBV6-5	13	NA	NA	TRBJ1-1	CASIRSGGPEAFF	TGTGCCAGCATTCGATCCGGGGGCCCTGAAGCTTTCTTT
TRBV5-5	13	NA	many	TRBJ1-1	CASSFRLNTEAFF	TGTGCCAGCAGCTTTCGGTTGAACACTGAAGCTTTCTTT
TRBV7-9	13	NA	few	TRBJ2-7	CASSPAGFDEQYF	TGTGCCAGCAGCCCCGCGGGATTCGACGAGCAGTACTTC
TRBV6-6	13	NA	few	TRBJ2-5	CASRGDGEETQYF	TGTGCCAGCAGGGGGGACGGAGAAGAGACCCAGTACTTC
TRBV5-1	13	TRBD2	NA	TRBJ2-2	CASSLGLAGELFF	TGCGCCAGCAGCCTGGGACTAGCGGGGGAGCTGTTTTTT
TRBV6-5	15	NA	few	TRBJ1-5	CASRYTGNSNQPQHF	TGTGCCAGCAGGTACACAGGTAATAGCAATCAGCCCCAGCATTTT
TRBV6-2/TRBV6-3	15	NA	NA	TRBJ2-7	CASSYSALHGVEQYF	TGTGCCAGCAGTTACTCGGCACTGCATGGGGTCGAGCAGTACTTC
TRBV5-4	14	NA	NA	TRBJ1-1	CASSFGWGNTEAFF	TGTGCCAGCAGCTTTGGGTGGGGGAACACTGAAGCTTTCTTT
TRBV28	11	NA	NA	TRBJ1-2	CASRGVWGYTF	TGTGCCAGCAGGGGGGTCTGGGGCTACACCTTC
TRBV5-1	14	TRBD1	NA	TRBJ1-1	CASSDRDRGAEAFF	TGCGCCAGCAGCGACCGGGACAGGGGGGCTGAAGCTTTCTTT
TRBV2	16	TRBD1	NA	TRBJ1-2	CASSEAGTGANYGYTF	TGTGCCAGCAGTGAAGCGGGGACAGGGGCTAACTATGGCTACACCTTC
TRBV20-1	13	TRBD1	NA	TRBJ1-4	CSARTGVGEKLFF	TGCAGTGCTAGGACAGGGGTTGGTGAAAAACTGTTTTTT
TRBV6-5	14	NA	few	TRBJ1-1	CASSYSGDRAEAFF	TGTGCCAGCAGTTACTCGGGGGACCGCGCTGAAGCTTTCTTT
TRBV4-1	13	NA	few	TRBJ1-3	CASSQPSGLSIYF	TGCGCCAGCAGCCAACCCTCAGGCTTGAGCATATATTTT
TRBV10-3	11	NA	NA	TRBJ1-2	CAIGEGDGYTF	TGTGCCATCGGGGAGGGGGATGGCTACACCTTC
TRBV21-1	18	NA	once	TRBJ1-1	CASSPAPGGSPMNTEAFF	TGTGCCAGCAGCCCTGCCCCAGGGGGGTCACCCATGAACACTGAAGCTTTCTTT
TRBV30	17	TRBD1	few	TRBJ1-5	CAWSVQGGHTPNQPQHF	TGTGCCTGGAGTGTACAGGGGGGCCACACGCCCAATCAGCCCCAGCATTTT
TRBV24-1	16	TRBD1	NA	TRBJ1-2	CATSRDRGPIVYGYTF	TGTGCCACCAGCCGGGACAGGGGTCCCATCGTCTATGGCTACACCTTC
TRBV3-1	15	NA	few	TRBJ2-7	CASSQAASRTYEQYF	TGTGCCAGCAGCCAAGCGGCCAGTCGAACCTACGAGCAGTACTTC
TRBV6-5	12	NA	few	TRBJ2-2	CASTENTGELFF	TGTGCCAGCACGGAGAACACCGGGGAGCTGTTTTTT
TRBV24-1	14	NA	NA	TRBJ1-5	CATSDNRVNQPQHF	TGTGCCACCAGTGATAACAGGGTCAATCAGCCCCAGCATTTT
TRBV7-9	18	NA	many	TRBJ2-4	CASSLETARQGTKNIQYF	TGTGCCAGCAGCTTAGAAACGGCCCGCCAGGGAACCAAAAACATTCAGTACTTC
TRBV4-1	15	NA	NA	TRBJ1-4	CASSQQGQGNEKLFF	TGCGCCAGCAGCCAACAGGGGCAGGGTAATGAAAAACTGTTTTTT
TRBV12-3/TRBV12-4	14	TRBD1	NA	TRBJ1-4	CASSRDRGAEKLFF	TGTGCCAGCAGTCGGGACAGGGGGGCTGAAAAACTGTTTTTT
TRBV4-3	14	TRBD2	few	TRBJ2-2	CASRGLAKTGELFF	TGCGCCAGCAGAGGACTAGCGAAAACCGGGGAGCTGTTTTTT
TRBV12-3/TRBV12-4	12	NA	NA	TRBJ2-2	CASLEDTGELFF	TGTGCCAGCCTGGAGGACACCGGGGAGCTGTTTTTT
TRBV29-1	13	NA	NA	TRBJ1-1	CSVEGGLDTEAFF	TGCAGCGTTGAAGGGGGGCTGGACACTGAAGCTTTCTTT
TRBV11-3	14	TRBD2	few	TRBJ2-1	CASSFTGGVNEQFF	TGTGCCAGCAGCTTCACGGGAGGCGTCAATGAGCAGTTCTTC
TRBV19	14	NA	NA	TRBJ1-1	CASSILAFPIEAFF	TGTGCCAGTAGTATTTTAGCGTTCCCTATTGAAGCTTTCTTT
TRBV9	14	NA	NA	TRBJ2-7	CASSVARGGYEQYF	TGTGCCAGCAGCGTAGCGAGGGGGGGCTACGAGCAGTACTTC
TRBV18	14	NA	few	TRBJ1-1	CASSPPGQNTEAFF	TGTGCCAGCTCACCACCGGGTCAGAACACTGAAGCTTTCTTT
TRBV6-2/TRBV6-3	15	NA	few	TRBJ2-3	CASSSGTSATDTQYF	TGTGCCAGCAGTTCCGGTACGAGCGCTACAGATACGCAGTATTTT
TRBV29-1	14	NA	NA	TRBJ2-2	CSVEDRANTGELFF	TGCAGCGTTGAAGACCGAGCGAACACCGGGGAGCTGTTTTTT
TRBV5-6	13	NA	few	TRBJ2-2	CASSFSGYGELFF	TGTGCCAGCAGCTTCTCAGGATACGGGGAGCTGTTTTTT
TRBV7-3	13	NA	few	TRBJ2-7	CASSSGAGYEQYF	TGTGCCAGCAGCTCGGGGGCCGGCTACGAGCAGTACTTC
TRBV4-1	14	TRBD2	NA	TRBJ2-1	CASSQGLASNEQFF	TGCGCCAGCAGCCAAGGACTAGCGTCCAATGAGCAGTTCTTC
TRBV4-1	14	NA	few	TRBJ2-1	CASSPTGPNNEQFF	TGCGCCAGCAGCCCCACCGGACCGAACAATGAGCAGTTCTTC
TRBV10-3	14	NA	NA	TRBJ2-5	CAISRGAGGETQYF	TGTGCCATCAGTCGAGGGGCCGGCGGGGAGACCCAGTACTTC